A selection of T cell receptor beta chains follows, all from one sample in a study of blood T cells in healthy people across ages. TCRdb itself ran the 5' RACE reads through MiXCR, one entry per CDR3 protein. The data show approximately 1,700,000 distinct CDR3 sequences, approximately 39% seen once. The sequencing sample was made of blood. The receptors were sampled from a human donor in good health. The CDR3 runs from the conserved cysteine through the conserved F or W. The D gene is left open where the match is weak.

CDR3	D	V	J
CSIMPGTGKETQYF	TRBD1	TRBV29-1	TRBJ2-5
CSARRQTDTEAFF	-	TRBV20-1	TRBJ1-1
CATSRDWAYEQYF	-	TRBV15	TRBJ2-7
CSARLAYSYEQYF	TRBD2	TRBV20-1	TRBJ2-7
CSARASLNTEAFF	-	TRBV20-1	TRBJ1-1
CASQDNNEQFF	-	TRBV6-1	TRBJ2-1
CASSLSSPILAGANYNEQFF	TRBD2	TRBV27	TRBJ2-1
CSVERVGMGYGYTF	-	TRBV29-1	TRBJ1-2
CSVGGGAAYNEQFF	TRBD2	TRBV29-1	TRBJ2-1
CASSHGSGADPDTQYF	TRBD2	TRBV7-3	TRBJ2-3
CASSLFAGTPWFF	-	TRBV27	TRBJ2-1
CSVDPGGTEAFF	TRBD1	TRBV29-1	TRBJ1-1
CASSWDSGGANEQFF	TRBD2	TRBV11-2	TRBJ2-1
CSAQKIGGYNEQFF	-	TRBV20-1	TRBJ2-1
CASSPRAGTSGGASYNEQFF	-	TRBV21-1	TRBJ2-1
CASSQGAGSPLHF	-	TRBV3-1	TRBJ1-6
CATSTNRGAYEQYF	TRBD1	TRBV15	-
CASSWPRSESEQFF	-	TRBV7-9	TRBJ2-1
CASAQAFERDYEQYF	-	TRBV18	TRBJ2-7
CACSSSGTPKFGEQYF	-	TRBV7-9	-
CASSILTYNEQFF	-	TRBV19	TRBJ2-1